This T cell receptor (beta chain) is drawn from a study of CD8 T cells in Susac syndrome (dated by TCRdb to between 2018 and 2020). Regarding the complete study: Among the Susac syndrome patients who were sequenced, clinically active disease was present in six and clinical remission was observed in roughly 8. At the time of blood withdrawal, Susac syndrome patients were either therapy-naive, taking corticosteroids (with some also receiving IVIg), or on IVIg alone. Repertoire sequencing was used to test whether CD8+ T cell activation and differentiation in Susac syndrome was antigen driven.

Peripheral blood CD8+ and CD4+ T cells from healthy donors, Susac syndrome patients and multiple sclerosis patients were profiled using high-throughput TCR beta sequencing. Susac syndrome patients met recently defined diagnostic criteria for definite or probable disease. Bulk CD8+ and CD4+ T cells were purified magnetically by negative isolation, whereas CD8+ TEMRA cells were enriched by FACS. Blood was drawn into EDTA tubes, processed within 24 hours, and PBMCs were isolated by density gradient centrifugation. PBMCs intended for TCR sequencing were cryopreserved in liquid nitrogen and were subsequently thawed in a 37 degrees C water bath. Purity of sorted or isolated CD4+, CD8+ and CD8+ TEMRA cells was at least 90%. To note about this clonotype: The antigen it recognizes is unknown. Base qualities are not recorded, but no much larger clone differs from it by a single base.

Paper-wide results and their limitations: In the CD4+ T cell repertoire of Susac syndrome patients, clonal expansion was not detected. The number of individuals in the TCR sequencing and HLA analysis was acknowledged as relatively small.

RNA was extracted using the RNeasy kit, and roughly 0.45 to 1 microgram was reverse transcribed with random hexamers. The immunoSEQ multiplex PCR assay, which covers 54 Vbeta and 13 Jbeta segments, was used to amplify TCR beta CDR3 regions. PCR amplification bias was corrected by using a synthetic template baseline for primer optimization and computational correction. The paper's data handling went like this. Reads were annotated to V, D and J genes per IMGT and analyzed with immunoSEQ Analyzer, keeping only productive sequences. Clonality was calculated as one minus the Shannon entropy normalized by log2 of the number of productive unique sequences. For each patient and control, public and private clones were evaluated among the 100 most prevalent clones. Clones were defined as Susac-specific if absent from the healthy and MS cohorts, from 900 to 1,300 published viral clones and from other ImmuneACCESS disease sequences. The public reads were run again by TCRdb, first through fastp at Q25 and then through MiXCR, and only productive beta chains were kept. Each entry is one CDR3 protein sequence, shown with its most common DNA and genes. It is TCRdb's table, rather than the study itself, that gives the V and J calls and clone size. This sample holds 150,000 to 200,000 distinct CDR3 sequences; around 94% were observed only once. Around 0.11% of the sample lies in the top ten.

The sequenced sample was CD4+ T cells from PBMCs. This sequence originates from a human donor with Susac syndrome.

Here is the DNA: TGTGCCATCAGTGACTCCCGACACCCGGGGGGCACTGAAGCTTTCTTT. The resulting protein is CAISDSRHPGGTEAFF. The chain is encoded by TRBV10-3 joined to TRBJ1-1; 5 matching bases give a weak D call of TRBD1. Cut back by 3 bases and 4 bases, the V and J ends lie 18 bases apart. From the cysteine up to the phenylalanine, the CDR3 has a length of 16 residues. Only CDR3 DNA remains: 48 bases, in frame from the first base. CDR1 and CDR2 were assigned from the germline V gene as ENHRY and SYGVKD.